These T cell receptor beta chains were read from a single sample in a study of breast tumors, draining lymph nodes, adjacent tissues. MiXCR, run by TCRdb on the multiplex PCR reads, gives a single entry per CDR3 protein. Of under 250,000 distinct CDR3 sequences detected, about 30% appear once; the ten largest clones hold about 1.4%. Material: axillary lymph node tissue. The receptors shown here come from a female donor with breast cancer. Some clones in this sample may be carry-over from other donors' samples. CDR3s include the opening cysteine and the closing phenylalanine or tryptophan. Each record gives: J gene, D gene, V gene, clone size, CDR3 DNA, CDR3 protein. D genes are given only for firm matches. A row's size may be missing; if present it is once, few, many or a size class.

J gene: TRBJ2-7; D gene: TRBD1; V gene: TRBV19; clone size: many; CDR3 DNA: TGTGCCAGTAGTGGCCGGACAGGGGGCAAACACGAGCAGTACTTC; CDR3 protein: CASSGRTGGKHEQYF
J gene: TRBJ1-5; D gene: TRBD1; V gene: TRBV20-1; clone size: many; CDR3 DNA: TGCAGTGCTGGGACAGTTAATCAGCCCCAGCATTTT; CDR3 protein: CSAGTVNQPQHF
J gene: TRBJ2-1; D gene: .; V gene: TRBV11-3; clone size: many; CDR3 DNA: TGTGCCAGCACCGTTAGCGCAGAGCTCGAGCAGTTCTTC; CDR3 protein: CASTVSAELEQFF
J gene: TRBJ2-1; D gene: .; V gene: TRBV6-2/TRBV6-3; clone size: many; CDR3 DNA: TGTGCCAGCAGACGGGGAGGTAACTCCTACAATGAGCAGTTCTTC; CDR3 protein: CASRRGGNSYNEQFF
J gene: TRBJ2-5; D gene: .; V gene: TRBV5-1; clone size: few; CDR3 DNA: TGCGCCAGCAGCTTGGACAGTTTGGACGACACCCAGTACTTC; CDR3 protein: CASSLDSLDDTQYF
J gene: TRBJ2-7; D gene: TRBD1; V gene: TRBV12-3/TRBV12-4; clone size: many; CDR3 DNA: TGTGCCAGCAGTGCGGGACAGGCGGGGACCTACGAGCAGTACTTC; CDR3 protein: CASSAGQAGTYEQYF
J gene: TRBJ2-4; D gene: TRBD2; V gene: TRBV20-1; clone size: many; CDR3 DNA: TGCAGTGCTAGAGATCCGTTAGCGGGCAACATTCAGTACTTC; CDR3 protein: CSARDPLAGNIQYF
J gene: TRBJ2-5; D gene: .; V gene: TRBV7-8; clone size: many; CDR3 DNA: TGTGCCAGCAAACGCTCAGGGATGGGAGAGACCCAGTACTTC; CDR3 protein: CASKRSGMGETQYF
J gene: TRBJ2-7; D gene: TRBD2; V gene: TRBV6-5; clone size: many; CDR3 DNA: TGTGCCAGCAGTCACCGGGGGGGGCGAGAGCAGTACTTC; CDR3 protein: CASSHRGGREQYF
J gene: TRBJ2-7; D gene: .; V gene: TRBV5-1; clone size: many; CDR3 DNA: TGCGCCAGCAGCTTGGAGAGGGTTTCCTACGAGCAGTACTTC; CDR3 protein: CASSLERVSYEQYF
J gene: TRBJ2-7; D gene: TRBD2; V gene: TRBV20-1; clone size: .; CDR3 DNA: TGCAGTGCTAGTCGTAATGCGGGAGGCCCCACCTACGAGCAGTACTTC; CDR3 protein: CSASRNAGGPTYEQYF
J gene: TRBJ1-2; D gene: TRBD1; V gene: TRBV20-1; clone size: many; CDR3 DNA: TGCAGTGCTAGAAGGGGAGACAGGGGAATGACTAACTATGGCTACACCTTC; CDR3 protein: CSARRGDRGMTNYGYTF
J gene: TRBJ1-2; D gene: TRBD1; V gene: TRBV28; clone size: many; CDR3 DNA: TGTGCCAGCAGTTCGACCCCGGGACAGGGACAGGGCTACACCTTC; CDR3 protein: CASSSTPGQGQGYTF
J gene: TRBJ2-6; D gene: .; V gene: TRBV5-1; clone size: .; CDR3 DNA: TGCGCCAGCAGCGGGATGACTTTC; CDR3 protein: CASSGMTF
J gene: TRBJ2-6; D gene: .; V gene: TRBV7-8; clone size: few; CDR3 DNA: TGTGCCAGCAGCTCCCGGACAGGGGCCAACGTCCTGACTTTC; CDR3 protein: CASSSRTGANVLTF
J gene: TRBJ2-5; D gene: TRBD2; V gene: TRBV20-1; clone size: many; CDR3 DNA: TGCAGTGCGCCTGGGGGGGTCCAAGAGACCCAGTACTTC; CDR3 protein: CSAPGGVQETQYF
J gene: TRBJ1-2; D gene: .; V gene: TRBV7-2; clone size: many; CDR3 DNA: TGTGCCAGCAGCTTAGGGGGTCTCGTCGTCTATGGCTACACCTTC; CDR3 protein: CASSLGGLVVYGYTF
J gene: TRBJ1-5; D gene: .; V gene: TRBV3-1; clone size: many; CDR3 DNA: TGTGCCAGCAGCCAAGGAAGCAATCAGCCCCAGCATTTT; CDR3 protein: CASSQGSNQPQHF
J gene: TRBJ2-3; D gene: .; V gene: TRBV28; clone size: few; CDR3 DNA: TGTGCCAGCATCAAACAGAGAACCTACACAGATACGCAGTATTTT; CDR3 protein: CASIKQRTYTDTQYF
J gene: TRBJ2-1; D gene: .; V gene: TRBV12-3/TRBV12-4; clone size: many; CDR3 DNA: TGTGCCAGCAGTTTAGCTATAAGGGGTGAGCAGTTCTTC; CDR3 protein: CASSLAIRGEQFF
J gene: TRBJ2-7; D gene: .; V gene: TRBV6-2/TRBV6-3; clone size: once; CDR3 DNA: TGTGCCAGCAACCACCAGAATTTCGGCTCCTACGAGCAGTACTTC; CDR3 protein: CASNHQNFGSYEQYF
J gene: TRBJ2-7; D gene: .; V gene: TRBV5-4; clone size: many; CDR3 DNA: TGTGCCAGCAGCTTGGTTGGGGGGAGGAACGAGCAGTACTTC; CDR3 protein: CASSLVGGRNEQYF
J gene: TRBJ1-5; D gene: .; V gene: TRBV7-2; clone size: many; CDR3 DNA: TGTGCCAGCAGCTTAGACAGTTCCCGGGACCGACTCTATTTT; CDR3 protein: CASSLDSSRDRLYF
J gene: TRBJ1-1; D gene: TRBD1; V gene: TRBV9; clone size: .; CDR3 DNA: TGTGCCAGCAGCGTACAGGGGGGAACTGAAGCTTTCTTT; CDR3 protein: CASSVQGGTEAFF
J gene: TRBJ1-5; D gene: .; V gene: TRBV7-9; clone size: .; CDR3 DNA: TGTGCCAGCAGCAGAGGGGGGGACCAAGAGACCCAGCATTTT; CDR3 protein: CASSRGGDQETQHF
J gene: TRBJ2-6; D gene: .; V gene: TRBV29-1; clone size: .; CDR3 DNA: TGCAGCGTTGAAGACCCGGGGGCCAACGTCCTGACTTTC; CDR3 protein: CSVEDPGANVLTF
J gene: TRBJ1-4; D gene: .; V gene: TRBV7-8; clone size: .; CDR3 DNA: TGTGCCAGCAGCCCTAAACGTGCCGCGACTAATGAAAAACTGTTTTTT; CDR3 protein: CASSPKRAATNEKLFF
J gene: TRBJ2-1; D gene: .; V gene: TRBV6-2/TRBV6-3; clone size: .; CDR3 DNA: TGTGCCAGCAGCTCACAAAGGACAGGGAGGGATGAGCAGTTCTTC; CDR3 protein: CASSSQRTGRDEQFF
J gene: TRBJ2-3; D gene: TRBD2; V gene: TRBV12-3/TRBV12-4; clone size: many; CDR3 DNA: TGTGCCAGCAGTTTTGACCCTAGCGGGGGCACAGATACGCAGTATTTT; CDR3 protein: CASSFDPSGGTDTQYF
J gene: TRBJ1-1; D gene: TRBD1; V gene: TRBV12-3/TRBV12-4; clone size: .; CDR3 DNA: TGTGCCAGCAGTTTAGGGGCAGGGGGCACTGAAGCTTTCTTT; CDR3 protein: CASSLGAGGTEAFF
J gene: TRBJ2-3; D gene: .; V gene: TRBV10-2; clone size: many; CDR3 DNA: TGCGCCAGCAGCGGGTACACTAGCACAGATACGCAGTATTTT; CDR3 protein: CASSGYTSTDTQYF
J gene: TRBJ2-7; D gene: TRBD1; V gene: TRBV5-6; clone size: many; CDR3 DNA: TGTGCCAGCAGCCCCGACAGGGGTTCAGTCTCGGAGCAGTACTTC; CDR3 protein: CASSPDRGSVSEQYF
J gene: TRBJ2-7; D gene: .; V gene: TRBV29-1; clone size: many; CDR3 DNA: TGCAGCGTTGGCGGGGCATCCTACGAGCAGTACTTC; CDR3 protein: CSVGGASYEQYF
J gene: TRBJ2-7; D gene: .; V gene: TRBV20-1; clone size: .; CDR3 DNA: TGCAGTGCTTACCAATACTACGAGCAGTACTTC; CDR3 protein: CSAYQYYEQYF
J gene: TRBJ2-5; D gene: TRBD2; V gene: TRBV9; clone size: many; CDR3 DNA: TGTGCCAGCAGCCCCCCGTGGGGGGGGTTAGAGACCCAGTACTTC; CDR3 protein: CASSPPWGGLETQYF
J gene: TRBJ1-3; D gene: .; V gene: TRBV20-1; clone size: many; CDR3 DNA: TGCAGTGCTAGAGATCTGACAGATCGAAACACCATATATTTT; CDR3 protein: CSARDLTDRNTIYF
J gene: TRBJ2-7; D gene: .; V gene: TRBV7-6; clone size: many; CDR3 DNA: TGTGCCAGCAGCCGGTCCGCGACCTCCTACGAGCAGTACTTC; CDR3 protein: CASSRSATSYEQYF
J gene: TRBJ2-4; D gene: .; V gene: TRBV7-2; clone size: .; CDR3 DNA: TGTGCCAGCAGCTTAGCGCTGGACGGGATTGTTTCTCGGCACATTCAGTACTTC; CDR3 protein: CASSLALDGIVSRHIQYF
J gene: TRBJ1-3; D gene: .; V gene: TRBV19; clone size: .; CDR3 DNA: TGTGCCAGTAGTATCCCGGGAAACACCATATATTTT; CDR3 protein: CASSIPGNTIYF
J gene: TRBJ2-3; D gene: .; V gene: TRBV5-1; clone size: .; CDR3 DNA: TGCGCCAGCAGCGACCCGACAGATACGCGCTATTTT; CDR3 protein: CASSDPTDTRYF
J gene: TRBJ2-7; D gene: .; V gene: TRBV25-1; clone size: .; CDR3 DNA: TGTGCCCAGACAGGTTGGGATTACGAGCAGTACTTC; CDR3 protein: CAQTGWDYEQYF
J gene: TRBJ2-3; D gene: TRBD2; V gene: TRBV2; clone size: many; CDR3 DNA: TGTGCCAGCAGTGAAAGAGCGGGGGGGGGCACAGATACGCAGTATTTT; CDR3 protein: CASSERAGGGTDTQYF
J gene: TRBJ2-3; D gene: TRBD1; V gene: TRBV15; clone size: .; CDR3 DNA: TGTGCCACCAGCAACACCAGACAGGGTACGCAAGATATGCAGTATTTT; CDR3 protein: CATSNTRQGTQDMQYF
J gene: TRBJ1-5; D gene: .; V gene: TRBV2; clone size: many; CDR3 DNA: TGTGCCAGCAGTGCATCTCGCACATATAATCAGCCCCAGCATTTT; CDR3 protein: CASSASRTYNQPQHF
J gene: TRBJ1-5; D gene: TRBD1; V gene: TRBV24-1; clone size: .; CDR3 DNA: TGTGCCACCAGTATAGGGGGCGGCAATCGGCCCCAGCATTTT; CDR3 protein: CATSIGGGNRPQHF